This T cell receptor beta chain was identified in a study of OX40 agonist ivuxolimab in advanced cancers. Study summary: Patient treatment consisted of intravenous ivuxolimab administration every 2 weeks at 0.01 to 10 mg/kg. Recorded diagnoses for dose-escalation patients were hepatocellular carcinoma, melanoma, renal cell or head and neck cancer. A mean age of around 66 years, range 23 to 79, was recorded, and approximately 85% were male.

Study-level points and caveats: Dose levels from 0.1 to 3.0 mg/kg saw CD4+ and CD8+ blood T cells expand clonally by week 6.

By share, this clone counts as medium-sized. Its antigen is as yet unknown. The germline V and J ends were trimmed by 7 bases and 1 base, with 13 bases remaining between them. Germline V gene lookup returns CDR1 SQVTM and CDR2 ANQGSEA. The CDR3 has 13 amino acids. Some clones are missing from TCRdb's copy, which holds only in-frame ones; the method was immunoSEQ multiplex PCR. Seen here are fewer than 25,000 clones, 85% to 90% observed once, and the top ten hold 50%. This TCR was sampled from an adult with an advanced solid tumor such as melanoma, head and neck, liver or kidney cancer. The V call is TRBV29-1, the J call TRBJ1-1; perhaps TRBD1 as D (6 bases). The source was CD4+ or CD8+ T cells sorted from blood, collected in a trial of the OX40 agonist ivuxolimab. The DNA for the CDR3 is TGCAGCGCAACCGGGACACAGAACACTGAAGCTTTCTTT. It specifies CSATGTQNTEAFF.